This T cell receptor beta chain was recovered during a study of cytomegalovirus exposure and HLA in healthy donors. Trimming at V came to 0 bases and at J to 0 bases, leaving 1 base not matched to a gene. The CDR3 has 15 amino acids. Germline V gene data show CDR1 as SGDLS and CDR2 as YYNGEE. The study ran its PCR with 60 Vbeta and 13 Jbeta primers. The data were produced by immunoSEQ multiplex PCR, yet TCRdb's version contains in-frame clones alone and is incomplete. The table shows some 150,000 clones, with over 70% occurring only once. Note on this clone: This same CDR3 is encoded by further DNA sequences in the sample.

The chain combines TRBV9 with TRBJ2-3; 7 positions match TRBD2. This receptor was taken from a woman aged 40 to 50 in good health and CMV-seropositive. Sequenced input: PBMCs. The CDR3 sequence is CASSVGGGSTDTQYF. DNA for the CDR3: TGTGCCAGCAGCGTAGGGGGGGGTAGCACAGATACGCAGTATTTT.